Shown below are 5 T cell receptor beta chains from a single sample sequenced in a study of control samples from healthy donors and cancer patients. TCRdb's copy holds only in-frame clones and misses some; the assay was immunoSEQ multiplex PCR. The sample has more than 65,000 clones, 75% to 85% seen once. Sequenced sample: blood. These receptor sequences come from a man in his sixties in good health.

This chain uses TRBV27 with TRBJ1-1; 9 bases align to TRBD1. Germline V gene data show CDR1 as MNHEY and CDR2 as SMNVEV (reference sequence). J lost 0 bases, V lost 4 bases, and 3 bases had no gene match. The CDR3 is 15 residues long. The CDR3 loop is CASSSQGALNTEAFF. In DNA form, the CDR3 reads TGTGCCAGCAGTTCACAGGGGGCTTTGAACACTGAAGCTTTCTTT.

In its sample, this clone was seen once. The gene calls are TRBV28 and TRBJ2-2; 10 nucleotides agree with TRBD1. The CDR3 is 14 residues long. The V gene's germline CDR1 is MDHEN and CDR2 SYDVKM. The CDR3 loop reads CGCQTGGNTGELFF. Written as DNA, the CDR3 is TGTGGGTGTCAGACAGGGGGCAACACCGGGGAGCTGTTTTTT. Full variable domain (missing parts from reference TRBV28 and TRBJ2-2): DVKVTQSSRYLVKRTGEKVFLECVQDMDHENMFWYRQDPGLGLRLIYFSYDVKMKEKGDIPEGYSVSREKKERFSLILESASTNQTSMYLCGCQTGGNTGELFFGEGSRLTVL.

CDR3 residues: CASSPRQGARTEAFF. The CDR3 DNA follows: TGTGCCAGCAGCCCCCGTCAGGGGGCGCGGACTGAAGCTTTCTTT. This chain uses TRBV5-8 with TRBJ1-1, with TRBD1 identical over 8 bases. V gave up 4 bases and J gave up 5 bases; unmatched junction bases: 10. Germline-derived CDR1 and CDR2 are SGHTS and YDEGEE. This CDR3 region has 15 residues.

This sequence joins TRBV24-1 and TRBJ1-2; the match to TRBD1 covers 8 bases. Germline V gene lookup returns CDR1 KGHDR and CDR2 SFDVKD. V shed 3 bases and J 10 bases; nucleotides not matched to a gene: 12. The CDR3 loop spans 15 amino acids. In nucleotides, the CDR3 is TGTGCCACCAGTGATGGGGACAGGATTTCCCCAACCTACACCTTC. It codes for CATSDGDRISPTYTF.

V gene TRBV5-6 combines with J gene TRBJ1-1; no reliable D call. The V gene's germline CDR1 is SGHDT and CDR2 YYEEEE. V was clipped by 3 bases and J by 11 bases, with 11 bases between them. The CDR3 has 11 amino acids. In DNA, the CDR3 is TGTGCCAGCAGCTCGTATGAGCATGCTTTCTTT. Translating it yields CASSSYEHAFF.